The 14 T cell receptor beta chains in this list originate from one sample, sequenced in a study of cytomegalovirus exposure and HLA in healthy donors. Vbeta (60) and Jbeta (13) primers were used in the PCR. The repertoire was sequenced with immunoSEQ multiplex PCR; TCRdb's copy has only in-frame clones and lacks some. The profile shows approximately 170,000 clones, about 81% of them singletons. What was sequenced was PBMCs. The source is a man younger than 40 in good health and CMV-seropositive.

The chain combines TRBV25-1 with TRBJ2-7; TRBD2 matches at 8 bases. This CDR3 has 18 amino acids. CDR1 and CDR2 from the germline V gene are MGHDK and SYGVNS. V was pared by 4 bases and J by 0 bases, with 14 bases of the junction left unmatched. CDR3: CASSAYLGTSGSSYEQYF. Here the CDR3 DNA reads TGTGCCAGCAGTGCCTACCTGGGTACTAGCGGATCCTCCTACGAGCAGTACTTC.

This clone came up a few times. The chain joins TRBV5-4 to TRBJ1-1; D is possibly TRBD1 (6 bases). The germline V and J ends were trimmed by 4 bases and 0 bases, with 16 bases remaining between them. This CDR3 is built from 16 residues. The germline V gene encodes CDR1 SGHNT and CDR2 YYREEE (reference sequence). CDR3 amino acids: CASSQGQPSMNTEAFF. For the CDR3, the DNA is TGTGCCAGCAGCCAAGGACAGCCGAGCATGAACACTGAAGCTTTCTTT.

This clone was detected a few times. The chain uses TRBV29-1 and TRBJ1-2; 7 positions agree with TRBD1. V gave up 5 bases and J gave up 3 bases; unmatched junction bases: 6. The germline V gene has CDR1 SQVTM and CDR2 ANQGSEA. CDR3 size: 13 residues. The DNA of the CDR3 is TGCAGCGTTTCGGGACAGCGGGACTATGGCTACACCTTC. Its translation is CSVSGQRDYGYTF.

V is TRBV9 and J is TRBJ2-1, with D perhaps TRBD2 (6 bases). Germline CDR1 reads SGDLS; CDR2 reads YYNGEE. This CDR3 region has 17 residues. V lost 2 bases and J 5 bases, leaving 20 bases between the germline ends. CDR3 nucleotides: TGTGCCAGCAGCGTCGAAGCTAGCGCCCGACCTAACAATGAGCAGTTCTTC. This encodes CASSVEASARPNNEQFF.

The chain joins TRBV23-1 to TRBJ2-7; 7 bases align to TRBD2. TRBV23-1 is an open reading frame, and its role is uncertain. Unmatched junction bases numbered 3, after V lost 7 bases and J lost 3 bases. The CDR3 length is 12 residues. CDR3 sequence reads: CASTRGFYEQYF. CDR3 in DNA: TGCGCCAGCACGCGGGGGTTCTACGAGCAGTACTTC.

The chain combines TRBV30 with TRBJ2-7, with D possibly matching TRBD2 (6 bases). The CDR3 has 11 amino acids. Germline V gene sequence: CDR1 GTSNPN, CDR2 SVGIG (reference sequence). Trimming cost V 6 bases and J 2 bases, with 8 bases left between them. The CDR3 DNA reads TGTGCCTGTGGAGGGGCCTACGAGCAGTACTTC. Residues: CACGGAYEQYF. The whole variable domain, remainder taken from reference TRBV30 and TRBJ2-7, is SQTIHQWPATLVQPVGSPLSLECTVEGTSNPNLYWYRQAAGRGLQLLFYSVGIGQISSEVPQNLSASRPQDRQFILSSKKLLLSDSGFYLCACGGAYEQYFGPGTRLTVT.

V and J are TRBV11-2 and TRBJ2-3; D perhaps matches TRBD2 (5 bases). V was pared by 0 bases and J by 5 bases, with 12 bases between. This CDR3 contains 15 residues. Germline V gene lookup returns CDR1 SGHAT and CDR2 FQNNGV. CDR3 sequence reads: CASSLDPTRGDTQYF. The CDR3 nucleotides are TGTGCCAGCAGCTTAGATCCTACTCGGGGAGATACGCAGTATTTT.

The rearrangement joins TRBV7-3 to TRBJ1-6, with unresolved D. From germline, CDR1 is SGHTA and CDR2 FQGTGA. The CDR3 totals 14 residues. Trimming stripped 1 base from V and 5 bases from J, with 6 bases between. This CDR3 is CASSLNSHNSPLHF. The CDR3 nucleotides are TGTGCCAGCAGCTTAAACAGCCATAATTCACCCCTCCACTTT.

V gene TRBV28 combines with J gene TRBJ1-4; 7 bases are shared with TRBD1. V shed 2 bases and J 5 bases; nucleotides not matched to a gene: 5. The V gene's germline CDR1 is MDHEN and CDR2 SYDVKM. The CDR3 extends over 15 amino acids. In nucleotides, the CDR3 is TGTGCCAGCAGTTTAGGGGGACAGACAAATGAAAAACTGTTTTTT. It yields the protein CASSLGGQTNEKLFF.

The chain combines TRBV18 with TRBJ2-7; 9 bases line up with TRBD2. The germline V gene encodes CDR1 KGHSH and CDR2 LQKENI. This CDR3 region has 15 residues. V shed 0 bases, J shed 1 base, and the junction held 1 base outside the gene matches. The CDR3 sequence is CASSPPSGGSYEQYF. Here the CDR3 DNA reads TGTGCCAGCTCACCACCTAGCGGGGGTTCCTACGAGCAGTACTTC.

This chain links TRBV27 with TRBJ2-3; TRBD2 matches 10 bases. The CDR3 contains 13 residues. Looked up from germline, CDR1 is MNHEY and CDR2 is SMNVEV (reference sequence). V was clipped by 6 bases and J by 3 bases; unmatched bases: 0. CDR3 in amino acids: CASRGLATDTQYF. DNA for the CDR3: TGTGCCAGCAGGGGACTAGCGACAGATACGCAGTATTTT.

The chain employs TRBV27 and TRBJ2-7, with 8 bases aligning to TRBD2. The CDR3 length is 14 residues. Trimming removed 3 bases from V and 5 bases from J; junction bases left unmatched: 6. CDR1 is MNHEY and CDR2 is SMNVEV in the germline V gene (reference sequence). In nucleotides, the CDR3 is TGTGCCAGCAGTTTTATTCCGGGACTAGACGAGCAGTACTTC. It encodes CASSFIPGLDEQYF.

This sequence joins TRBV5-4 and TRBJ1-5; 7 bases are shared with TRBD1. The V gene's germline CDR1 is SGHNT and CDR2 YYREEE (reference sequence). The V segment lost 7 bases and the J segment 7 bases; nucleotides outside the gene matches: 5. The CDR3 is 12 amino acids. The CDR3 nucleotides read TGTGCCAGCGGCGAACAGGGGCAGCCCCAGCATTTT. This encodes CASGEQGQPQHF.

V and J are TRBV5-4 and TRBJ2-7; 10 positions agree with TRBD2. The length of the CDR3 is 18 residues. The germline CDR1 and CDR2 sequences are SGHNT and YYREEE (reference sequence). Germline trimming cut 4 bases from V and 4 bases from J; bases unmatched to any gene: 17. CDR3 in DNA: TGTGCCAGCAGCCGTGGGACTAGCGAGCATGTGGTTCAGTACGAGCAGTACTTC. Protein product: CASSRGTSEHVVQYEQYF.